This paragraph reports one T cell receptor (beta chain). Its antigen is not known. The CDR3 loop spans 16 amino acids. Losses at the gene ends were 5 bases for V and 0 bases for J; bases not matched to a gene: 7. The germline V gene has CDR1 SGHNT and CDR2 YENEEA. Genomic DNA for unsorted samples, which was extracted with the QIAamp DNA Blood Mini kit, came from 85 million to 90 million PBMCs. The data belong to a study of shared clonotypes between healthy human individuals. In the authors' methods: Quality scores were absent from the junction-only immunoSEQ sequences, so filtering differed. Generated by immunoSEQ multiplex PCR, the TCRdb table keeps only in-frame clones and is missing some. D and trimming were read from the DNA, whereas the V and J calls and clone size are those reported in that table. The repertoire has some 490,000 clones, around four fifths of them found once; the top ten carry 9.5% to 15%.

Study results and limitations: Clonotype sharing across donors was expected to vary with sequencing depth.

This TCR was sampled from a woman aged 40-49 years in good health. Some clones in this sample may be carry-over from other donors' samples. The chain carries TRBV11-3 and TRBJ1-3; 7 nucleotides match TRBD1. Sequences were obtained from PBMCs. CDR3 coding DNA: TGTGCCAGCAGCGACCAGGGGGGCAGCTCTGGAAACACCATATATTTT. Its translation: CASSDQGGSSGNTIYF.